This TCR beta chain was profiled in a study of T-cell memory formation after mild COVID-19. In the study overall: TCR clusters showed largely donor specificity.

Constant-segment-primed 5'RACE gave TCR alpha and TCR beta cDNA libraries with sample barcodes and UMIs. TCRdb used MiXCR to reprocess the 5' RACE reads, holding one entry per CDR3 protein. The sample lists 350,000 or so distinct CDR3 sequences; 10% to 15% were seen once. Germline V gene lookup returns CDR1 MNHEY and CDR2 SVGEGT. The CDR3 has 15 residues. The V gene lost 2 bases and the J gene lost 4 bases, with 14 bases spanning the gap. This clonotype was counted between two and nine times. Antigen: not known. Study results and caveats: Certain responding clones were present in pre-infection memory, suggesting participation of cross-reactive memory.

Sequencing used PBMCs or a T cell subset sorted from them (not recorded which). The genes are TRBV6-2 or TRBV6-3 and TRBJ1-2; weak D call: TRBD1 (6 bases). The source is a man aged 18 to 29 who had mild COVID-19 (a few samples of this study predate the infection). Cell type and time point are not known. This CDR3 reads CASSYADGQLYGYTF. The CDR3 region has the DNA TGTGCCAGCAGTTACGCGGATGGACAGCTCTATGGCTACACCTTC.